This is a list of T cell receptor beta chains from one sample in a study of human versus mouse CDR3 diversity and MHC coevolution. This table comes from immunoSEQ multiplex PCR, and its TCRdb copy is limited to in-frame clones, with some not included. The sample shows tens of thousands of clones, roughly 94% of them seen only once. The specimen was naive CD4+ T cells from blood. These TCRs come from a person between 55 and 70 years old in good health. CDR3s include the opening cysteine and the closing phenylalanine or tryptophan. Each record gives: V gene, clone size, D gene, J gene, CDR3 protein, CDR3 DNA. D genes are given only for firm matches. A clone size is listed for some rows: how often the clone was seen (once, few, many), or a class if it is expanded.

V: TRBV10-3; size: -; D: -; J: TRBJ1-4; CDR3: CAISVGGSGEKLFF; DNA: TGTGCCATCAGTGTGGGGGGGAGTGGTGAAAAACTGTTTTTT
V: TRBV18; size: -; D: TRBD2; J: TRBJ2-3; CDR3: CASSPGSGTGDTQYF; DNA: TGTGCCAGCTCACCAGGTAGCGGGACGGGAGATACGCAGTATTTT
V: TRBV11-3; size: once; D: -; J: TRBJ2-6; CDR3: CASSLDRAGVSSGANVLTF; DNA: TGTGCCAGCAGCTTAGATCGGGCAGGGGTGAGCTCTGGGGCCAACGTCCTGACTTTC
V: TRBV9; size: -; D: -; J: TRBJ2-1; CDR3: CASTTTGSSYNEQFF; DNA: TGTGCCAGCACGACGACAGGTAGCTCCTACAATGAGCAGTTCTTC
V: TRBV2; size: -; D: -; J: TRBJ1-1; CDR3: CASNPRGENTEAFF; DNA: TGTGCCAGCAACCCCCGGGGGGAGAACACTGAAGCTTTCTTT
V: TRBV12-5; size: -; D: -; J: TRBJ2-3; CDR3: CASGLYSGRGTDTQYF; DNA: TGTGCTAGTGGTTTGTACTCCGGGCGGGGCACAGATACGCAGTATTTT
V: TRBV4-2; size: -; D: -; J: TRBJ2-1; CDR3: CASSQDGLLGNEQFF; DNA: TGTGCCAGCAGCCAAGACGGACTTTTAGGCAATGAGCAGTTCTTC
V: TRBV2; size: once; D: TRBD1; J: TRBJ1-3; CDR3: CASSSQGAAGNTIYF; DNA: TGTGCCAGCAGCTCGCAGGGGGCGGCTGGAAACACCATATATTTT
V: TRBV5-1; size: -; D: -; J: TRBJ2-7; CDR3: CASSLSRPSLEQYF; DNA: TGCGCCAGCAGCCTCTCCCGACCTAGCCTCGAGCAGTACTTC
V: TRBV12-5; size: -; D: TRBD2; J: TRBJ2-1; CDR3: CASGLRTSGSIGEQFF; DNA: TGTGCTAGTGGTTTGCGGACTAGCGGGTCAATAGGAGAGCAGTTCTTC
V: TRBV5-4; size: -; D: -; J: TRBJ1-1; CDR3: CASSFEMNTEAFF; DNA: TGTGCCAGCAGTTTCGAGATGAACACTGAAGCTTTCTTT
V: TRBV5-5; size: -; D: -; J: TRBJ2-1; CDR3: CASSLAVGPGGGFF; DNA: TGTGCCAGCAGCTTGGCCGTGGGGCCCGGGGGTGGGTTCTTC
V: TRBV7-8; size: -; D: TRBD1; J: TRBJ1-4; CDR3: CASISTGTGVPWGREKLFF; DNA: TGTGCCAGCATATCCACCGGGACAGGGGTACCCTGGGGGAGAGAAAAACTGTTTTTT
V: TRBV7-2; size: -; D: TRBD2; J: TRBJ2-1; CDR3: CASSLVQLAGGWGEQFF; DNA: TGTGCCAGCAGCTTAGTTCAGCTAGCGGGGGGGTGGGGTGAGCAGTTCTTC
V: TRBV7-9; size: -; D: TRBD2; J: TRBJ2-3; CDR3: CASSATQAGVVDTQYF; DNA: TGTGCCAGCAGCGCCACACAGGCGGGAGTGGTGGATACGCAGTATTTT
V: TRBV14; size: -; D: TRBD1; J: TRBJ2-3; CDR3: CASSSGTGADTQYF; DNA: TGTGCCAGCAGCTCCGGGACAGGGGCAGATACGCAGTATTTT
V: TRBV6-5; size: -; D: TRBD2; J: TRBJ2-7; CDR3: CASSPLAGGYEQYF; DNA: TGTGCCAGCAGTCCGCTAGCGGGAGGCTACGAGCAGTACTTC
V: TRBV5-1; size: -; D: -; J: TRBJ2-1; CDR3: CASSLGGGMVYEQFF; DNA: TGCGCCAGCAGCTTGGGTGGCGGGATGGTCTATGAGCAGTTCTTC
V: TRBV21-1; size: few; D: -; J: TRBJ2-7; CDR3: CASSKVRGRIHEQYF; DNA: TGTGCCAGCAGCAAAGTGAGGGGGCGAATCCACGAGCAGTACTTC
V: TRBV10-3; size: -; D: TRBD2; J: TRBJ2-3; CDR3: CAISDLAGGADTQYF; DNA: TGTGCCATCAGTGATTTAGCGGGAGGGGCAGATACGCAGTATTTT
V: TRBV5-4; size: -; D: -; J: TRBJ2-7; CDR3: CASSLASSYEQYF; DNA: TGTGCCAGCAGCTTAGCTTCTTCCTACGAGCAGTACTTC
V: TRBV6-9; size: -; D: TRBD1; J: TRBJ2-7; CDR3: CASSYLGQGCYEQYF; DNA: TGTGCCAGCAGTTACCTCGGACAGGGGTGCTACGAGCAGTACTTC
V: TRBV21-1; size: -; D: -; J: TRBJ1-1; CDR3: CASSKSWDSNTEAFF; DNA: TGTGCCAGCAGCAAATCTTGGGACAGTAACACTGAAGCTTTCTTT
V: TRBV27; size: -; D: -; J: TRBJ2-7; CDR3: CASGLAVTSSYEQYF; DNA: TGTGCCAGCGGGTTAGCGGTAACGAGCTCCTACGAGCAGTACTTC
V: TRBV19; size: -; D: TRBD2; J: TRBJ2-6; CDR3: CASSTLAGGSGANVLTF; DNA: TGTGCCAGTAGCACCCTAGCGGGGGGCTCTGGGGCCAACGTCCTGACTTTC
V: TRBV5-8; size: -; D: -; J: TRBJ1-2; CDR3: CASSPLGDGNYGYTF; DNA: TGTGCCAGCAGTCCGTTAGGTGACGGGAACTATGGCTACACCTTC
V: TRBV6-5; size: -; D: -; J: TRBJ2-3; CDR3: CASSFPGTDTQYF; DNA: TGTGCCAGCAGTTTCCCCGGCACAGATACGCAGTATTTT
V: TRBV6-5; size: -; D: TRBD1; J: TRBJ1-1; CDR3: CASSPPGQLTEAFF; DNA: TGTGCCAGCAGCCCCCCGGGACAGCTCACTGAAGCTTTCTTT